One and the same sample provided the 17 T cell receptor beta chains below, sequenced in a study of identifying expanded T cells in peripheral blood. Clones were read by immunoSEQ multiplex PCR, and TCRdb kept only the in-frame ones, dropping some. This table holds fewer than 130,000 clones, roughly 91% found once. Sequencing used blood. The receptors stem from a person between 18 and 75 years old in good health.

The rearrangement links TRBV27 to TRBJ2-2; 13 bases match TRBD2. Germline CDR1 is MNHEY and CDR2 is SMNVEV (reference sequence). CDR3 size: 19 residues. V was clipped by 5 bases and J by 7 bases; unmatched bases: 16. CDR3 DNA: TGTGCCAGCAGTCCGTCCCCGGGACTAGCGGGGCTCCCTGGCGGGGAGCTGTTTTTT. This gives the protein CASSPSPGLAGLPGGELFF.

The CDR3 nucleotides are TGTGCCAGCAGCTTAGCGGGTGACAGGCTCTATGGCTACACCTTC. As protein: CASSLAGDRLYGYTF. The chain combines TRBV7-2 with TRBJ1-2; perhaps TRBD1 as D (6 bases). CDR1 SGHTA and CDR2 FQGNSA come from the germline V gene. Trimming removed 0 bases at V and 4 bases at J, with 12 bases between. The CDR3 is made up of 15 amino acids. The whole variable domain, remainder taken from reference TRBV7-2 and TRBJ1-2, is GAGVSQSPSNKVTEKGKDVELRCDPISGHTALYWYRQSLGQGLEFLIYFQGNSAPDKSGLPSDRFSAERTGGSVSTLTIQRTQQEDSAVYLCASSLAGDRLYGYTFGSGTRLTVV.

The V call is TRBV7-2, the J call TRBJ1-2; the match to TRBD1 covers 7 bases. Germline CDR1 and CDR2: SGHTA and FQGNSA. This CDR3 is 13 amino acids long. V trimming: 3 bases; J trimming: 10 bases; junction bases outside the gene matches: 8. The CDR3, as DNA: TGTGCCAGCAGCTTCCAGACAGGGACATACTACACCTTC. This sequence encodes CASSFQTGTYYTF.

This clone was found once. This chain uses TRBV6-5 with TRBJ2-3; D may be TRBD1 (6 bases). This CDR3 comprises 15 residues. The ends were cut back, 7 bases at V and 0 bases at J, with 14 bases in the middle. Germline CDR1 is MNHEY and CDR2 is SVGAGI. The CDR3 DNA follows: TGTGCCAGCAATTTAGGACAGTCTAGCACAGATACGCAGTATTTT. It codes for CASNLGQSSTDTQYF.

The chain has TRBV7-9 and TRBJ1-1; weak D call: TRBD1 (5 bases). The CDR3 consists of 13 residues. Germline V gene sequence: CDR1 SEHNR, CDR2 FQNEAQ (reference sequence). V was shortened by 3 bases and J by 3 bases, with 8 bases between the two germline ends. The CDR3 spells CASSFQGDTEAFF. For the CDR3, the DNA is TGTGCCAGCAGCTTCCAGGGCGACACTGAAGCTTTCTTT.

This chain links TRBV7-9 with TRBJ2-5, with D perhaps matching TRBD1 or TRBD2 (5 bases each). The V and J ends lost 4 bases and 6 bases respectively, with 18 bases between them. This CDR3 has 15 residues. Germline assignment: CDR1 SEHNR and CDR2 FQNEAQ (reference sequence). CDR3 nucleotide sequence: TGTGCCAGCAGCTCCCCCGGGACGCAGATAAAGACCCAGTACTTC. It specifies CASSSPGTQIKTQYF.

This rearrangement joins TRBV4-1 to TRBJ1-4; TRBD1 matches 8 bases. The CDR3 extends over 17 amino acids. Germline V gene lookup returns CDR1 MGHRA and CDR2 YSYEKL. J gave up 8 bases and V 2 bases, and 13 bases lay outside the gene matches. The CDR3 sequence: CASSQPYRQGTREKLFF. The CDR3 coding sequence is TGCGCCAGCAGCCAACCTTACCGACAGGGGACAAGGGAAAAACTGTTTTTT.

This clone came up once. The chain recombines TRBV7-8 with TRBJ1-5, with a possible D match to TRBD1 (6 bases). The CDR3 has 15 amino acids. The ends were cut back, 0 bases at V and 7 bases at J, with 13 bases in the middle. Germline V gives CDR1 SGHVS, CDR2 FQNEAQ. CDR3 amino acids: CASSLAMAGEQPQHF. In DNA form, the CDR3 reads TGTGCCAGCAGCTTAGCGATGGCAGGGGAACAGCCCCAGCATTTT.

This clone has just one count. The chain employs TRBV27 and TRBJ2-1, with a possible D match to TRBD2 (5 bases). Germline V gene data show CDR1 as MNHEY and CDR2 as SMNVEV (reference sequence). V was shortened by 10 bases and J by 4 bases, with 14 bases between the two germline ends. This CDR3 is built from 13 residues. The CDR3 reads CATSSGSYNEQFF. DNA of the CDR3: TGTGCCACCTCCTCGGGATCTTACAATGAGCAGTTCTTC.

V gene TRBV6-5 combines with J gene TRBJ2-7; the D is unclear. Germline loops: CDR1 MNHEY, CDR2 SVGAGI. Deletions cut 8 bases from V and 4 bases from J, with 9 bases between. This CDR3 region has 11 residues. CDR3 amino acids: CASRGQYEQYF. The CDR3 DNA follows: TGTGCCAGCCGCGGTCAGTACGAGCAGTACTTC.

This chain joins TRBV15 and TRBJ2-5; D remains ambiguous. The ends were cut back, 5 bases at V and 7 bases at J, with 17 bases in the middle. This CDR3 contains 14 residues. The germline CDR1 and CDR2 sequences are LNHNV and YYDKDF (reference sequence). The DNA of the CDR3 is TGTGCCACCAGCCCAGACCCCCAAAGTAGGACCCAGTACTTC. It codes for CATSPDPQSRTQYF.

This rearrangement joins TRBV6-6 to TRBJ2-7; no clear D. CDR1 and CDR2 (germline): MNHNY, SVGAGI (reference sequence). Trimming removed 0 bases from V and 4 bases from J, with 10 bases in between. The CDR3 is 14 residues long. The DNA for the CDR3 is TGTGCCAGCAGTTACTCGGTTAGGGCTTACGAGCAGTACTTC. Its translation: CASSYSVRAYEQYF.

The chain recombines TRBV5-8 with TRBJ1-2; TRBD1 agrees at 12 bases. V dropped 3 bases and J dropped 4; count of bases not matched to a gene: 1. Per germline, CDR1 SGHTS and CDR2 YDEGEE. This CDR3 is 14 amino acids long. CDR3 DNA sequence: TGTGCCAGCAGCTGGGACAGGGGGCTCTATGGCTACACCTTC. Amino acid sequence: CASSWDRGLYGYTF.

The V gene is TRBV7-6, the J gene TRBJ2-1, with a weak D call TRBD2 (6 bases). Germline V gives CDR1 SGHVS, CDR2 FNYEAQ. This CDR3 contains 15 residues. Trimming pared 4 bases from V and 0 bases from J, leaving 10 bases between. CDR3 residues: CASSSTTSSYNEQFF. The DNA of the CDR3 is TGTGCCAGCAGCTCAACGACTAGCTCCTACAATGAGCAGTTCTTC.

The chain combines TRBV10-2 with TRBJ2-5; 8 nucleotides agree with TRBD1. CDR1 and CDR2 (germline): WSHSY, SAAADI. This CDR3 region has 16 residues. Unmatched junction bases numbered 6, after V lost 3 bases and J lost 0 bases. The CDR3 DNA follows: TGCGCCAGCAGTGACTATAGGGACAGGCACCAAGAGACCCAGTACTTC. Encoded protein: CASSDYRDRHQETQYF.

The J gene is TRBJ2-2, the V gene TRBV7-2; D is uncertain. Germline V CDR1 and CDR2: SGHTA, FQGNSA. With 5 bases removed from V and 3 bases from J, the gap between germline ends came to 7 bases. The CDR3 sequence is 13 residues long. CDR3 nucleotide sequence: TGTGCCAGCAGCCGCGTGCACACCGGGGAGCTGTTTTTT. It codes for CASSRVHTGELFF.

This clone was detected once. The chain employs TRBV6-6 and TRBJ2-3, with D perhaps matching TRBD1 (5 bases). Germline CDR1 MNHNY, CDR2 SVGAGI (reference sequence). The CDR3 is 13 amino acids. V was pared by 2 bases and J by 8 bases, with 11 bases between. CDR3 in amino acids: CASSYMGPGTQYF. As DNA, the CDR3 is TGTGCCAGCAGTTACATGGGGCCCGGTACGCAGTATTTT.